A selection of T cell receptor beta chains follows, all from one sample in a study of cytomegalovirus exposure and HLA in healthy donors. Sequencing was performed with immunoSEQ multiplex PCR; in TCRdb, only in-frame clones are kept and a portion is missing. The sample carries roughly 190,000 clones, around 75% recorded once. Sample: PBMCs. All receptors derive from a woman in her twenties or thirties in good health and CMV-seronegative. Both conserved end residues are part of each CDR3. Each record gives: D gene, V gene, clone size, J gene, CDR3 DNA, CDR3 protein. The D gene is left open where the match is weak. The size entry is marked missing in some rows and otherwise reads once, few, many or a size class.

d_call: TRBD1
v_call: TRBV2
clone_size: once
j_call: TRBJ2-5
cdr3_nt: TGTGCCAGCAGCCGGGACAGAAAAGAGACCCAGTACTTC
cdr3_aa: CASSRDRKETQYF

d_call: TRBD2
v_call: TRBV6-6
clone_size: NA
j_call: TRBJ2-7
cdr3_nt: TGTGCCAGCAGTTCTAGCGGGAGGGCCTCCTACGAGCAGTACTTC
cdr3_aa: CASSSSGRASYEQYF

d_call: NA
v_call: TRBV15
clone_size: NA
j_call: TRBJ1-1
cdr3_nt: TGTGCCACCAGCCCCCCCTCCGGCGGGAACACTGAAGCTTTCTTT
cdr3_aa: CATSPPSGGNTEAFF

d_call: NA
v_call: TRBV12-5
clone_size: NA
j_call: TRBJ2-5
cdr3_nt: TGTGCTAGTGTCCCCCAAAGCGGAGTGTGGAGACGGACTCCCGGGTACCAAGAGACCCAGTACTTC
cdr3_aa: CASVPQSGVWRRTPGYQETQYF

d_call: NA
v_call: TRBV19
clone_size: NA
j_call: TRBJ1-1
cdr3_nt: TGTGCCAGTAGTAGGTACAGGGCGGACACTGAAGCTTTCTTT
cdr3_aa: CASSRYRADTEAFF

d_call: NA
v_call: TRBV7-6
clone_size: NA
j_call: TRBJ1-1
cdr3_nt: TGTGCCAGCAGCTTCCGGGGGGGGTTGGTGAACACTGAAGCTTTCTTT
cdr3_aa: CASSFRGGLVNTEAFF

d_call: NA
v_call: TRBV2
clone_size: NA
j_call: TRBJ2-3
cdr3_nt: TGTGCCACCGACACCAACCCCTTCACAGATACGCAGTATTTT
cdr3_aa: CATDTNPFTDTQYF

d_call: NA
v_call: TRBV29-1
clone_size: NA
j_call: TRBJ1-1
cdr3_nt: TGCAGCGTTGGTCAGAGACTCAACACTGAAGCTTTCTTT
cdr3_aa: CSVGQRLNTEAFF

d_call: TRBD2
v_call: TRBV27
clone_size: NA
j_call: TRBJ2-1
cdr3_nt: TGTGCCAGCAGTCGGACTAGCGTAAACAATGAGCAGTTCTTC
cdr3_aa: CASSRTSVNNEQFF

d_call: TRBD1
v_call: TRBV5-1
clone_size: NA
j_call: TRBJ2-1
cdr3_nt: TGCGCCAGTGCCCGGACGGTAGGGGGCCCCCATGAGCAGTTCTTC
cdr3_aa: CASARTVGGPHEQFF

d_call: TRBD1
v_call: TRBV2
clone_size: NA
j_call: TRBJ1-5
cdr3_nt: TGTGCCAGCAGGGTGACAGGGTTCTCCAATCAGCCCCAGCATTTT
cdr3_aa: CASRVTGFSNQPQHF

d_call: NA
v_call: TRBV5-1
clone_size: NA
j_call: TRBJ2-2
cdr3_nt: TGCGCCAGCAGCCCAGGAGGGTCCGACACCGGGGAGCTGTTTTTT
cdr3_aa: CASSPGGSDTGELFF

d_call: NA
v_call: TRBV5-4
clone_size: NA
j_call: TRBJ2-3
cdr3_nt: TGTGCCAGCAGCTCCAAACAGGGTTCAAATACGCAGTATTTT
cdr3_aa: CASSSKQGSNTQYF

d_call: NA
v_call: TRBV30
clone_size: NA
j_call: TRBJ1-1
cdr3_nt: TGTGCCTGTATGTGGGGCGACGGGGGTTTCTTT
cdr3_aa: CACMWGDGGFF

d_call: NA
v_call: TRBV19
clone_size: NA
j_call: TRBJ1-4
cdr3_nt: TGTGCCAGTAGTCTACAGGGATTGGAACTGTTTTTT
cdr3_aa: CASSLQGLELFF

d_call: TRBD1
v_call: TRBV7-2
clone_size: NA
j_call: TRBJ1-1
cdr3_nt: TGTGCCAGCAGCTCAATCGGACAGGGGAACACTGAAGCTTTCTTT
cdr3_aa: CASSSIGQGNTEAFF

d_call: TRBD1
v_call: TRBV7-9
clone_size: NA
j_call: TRBJ1-5
cdr3_nt: TGTGCCAGCAGCCCTCAATGGACAGGGGACAATCAGCCCCAGCATTTT
cdr3_aa: CASSPQWTGDNQPQHF

d_call: TRBD2
v_call: TRBV5-1
clone_size: NA
j_call: TRBJ2-5
cdr3_nt: TGCGCCAGCAGCTCCGCACCTACTAGCGGAGAGACCCAGTACTTC
cdr3_aa: CASSSAPTSGETQYF

d_call: NA
v_call: TRBV6-1
clone_size: NA
j_call: TRBJ2-5
cdr3_nt: TGTGCCAGCAGTCCGACCCGGACAGCACAAGAGACCCAGTACTTC
cdr3_aa: CASSPTRTAQETQYF

d_call: NA
v_call: TRBV4-3
clone_size: NA
j_call: TRBJ2-1
cdr3_nt: TGCGCCAGCAGCCAAGACTGGACTATCTTTGGGGATGTGTATGAGCAGTTCTTC
cdr3_aa: CASSQDWTIFGDVYEQFF

d_call: TRBD1
v_call: TRBV5-1
clone_size: NA
j_call: TRBJ1-3
cdr3_nt: TGCGCCAGCAGCCCCACAGGGGGCGCCCGGAACACCATATATTTT
cdr3_aa: CASSPTGGARNTIYF

d_call: TRBD2
v_call: TRBV7-3
clone_size: few
j_call: TRBJ2-1
cdr3_nt: TGTGCCAGCAGCCCGGGGACTAGCGGAAGCACCGATGAGCAGTTCTTC
cdr3_aa: CASSPGTSGSTDEQFF

d_call: NA
v_call: TRBV7-8
clone_size: few
j_call: TRBJ2-7
cdr3_nt: TGTGCCAGCAGCTTAGCCAGGGTCAGGGTAGGTAACTACGAGCAGTACTTC
cdr3_aa: CASSLARVRVGNYEQYF

d_call: TRBD1
v_call: TRBV27
clone_size: NA
j_call: TRBJ1-5
cdr3_nt: TGTGCCAGCAGTTTGGCCCCCCTGACAGGGGTTTCGTTGCCCCAGCATTTT
cdr3_aa: CASSLAPLTGVSLPQHF

d_call: TRBD1
v_call: TRBV5-6
clone_size: NA
j_call: TRBJ1-5
cdr3_nt: TGTGCCAGCAGCCATTCGGGACAGGGGGCGATTTGGGGCCAACAGCCCCAGCATTTT
cdr3_aa: CASSHSGQGAIWGQQPQHF

d_call: TRBD1
v_call: TRBV18
clone_size: NA
j_call: TRBJ2-1
cdr3_nt: TGTGCCAGCTCACCACAGTCCCGGGCAGGGGGCAGGAATGAGCAGTTCTTC
cdr3_aa: CASSPQSRAGGRNEQFF

d_call: NA
v_call: TRBV5-1
clone_size: NA
j_call: TRBJ1-6
cdr3_nt: TGCGCCAGCAGTGCTGACAGGAATTCACCCCTCCACTTT
cdr3_aa: CASSADRNSPLHF

d_call: TRBD2
v_call: TRBV18
clone_size: NA
j_call: TRBJ2-1
cdr3_nt: TGTGCCAGCTCACCACGACTAGCGGGGGGATGGAATGAGCAGTTCTTC
cdr3_aa: CASSPRLAGGWNEQFF

d_call: TRBD1
v_call: TRBV7-2
clone_size: NA
j_call: TRBJ2-3
cdr3_nt: TGTGCCAGCAGTCGAGCGGACAGGGGGCTGACAGATACGCAGTATTTT
cdr3_aa: CASSRADRGLTDTQYF

d_call: NA
v_call: TRBV19
clone_size: once
j_call: TRBJ2-7
cdr3_nt: TGTGCCAGTAGTGCTAAATACGAGCAGTACTTC
cdr3_aa: CASSAKYEQYF